The 17 T cell receptor beta chains below all came from one sample that was sequenced in a study of T cell responses to AZD1222 COVID-19 vaccine. Generated by immunoSEQ multiplex PCR, the TCRdb table keeps only in-frame clones and is missing some. Counted here are roughly 120,000 clones, nearly 90% occurring once; the ten biggest clones make up about 13%. The sequencing here drew on peripheral blood, taken on day 0 of MenACWY control vaccination. All receptors come from an adult in good health.

J is TRBJ2-7 and V is TRBV3-1 (or the pseudogene TRBV3-2); D unresolved. The germline gives CDR1 LGHDT, CDR2 YNNKEL (reference sequence). The CDR3 is 14 amino acids. Trimming pared 5 bases from V and 0 bases from J, leaving 11 bases between. CDR3: CASSAGAVSYEQYF. In nucleotides, the CDR3 is TGTGCCAGCAGCGCCGGAGCAGTCTCCTACGAGCAGTACTTC.

The gene calls are TRBV7-3 and TRBJ2-3; 7 nucleotides line up with TRBD1. This CDR3 is 15 amino acids long. J was trimmed by 3 bases and V by 5 bases; bases with no gene match: 8. Germline values: CDR1 SGHTA, CDR2 FQGTGA. CDR3 residues: CASSPLATGTDTQYF. CDR3 in DNA: TGTGCCAGCAGCCCCTTGGCGACAGGGACAGATACGCAGTATTTT.

CDR3 amino acids: CASSLASGGTYEQYF. Here the CDR3 DNA reads TGTGCCAGCAGCTTAGCTAGCGGGGGTACCTACGAGCAGTACTTC. This chain joins TRBV7-8 and TRBJ2-7; TRBD2 matches 9 bases. The trim removed 0 bases at V and 2 bases at J, leaving 2 bases unmatched. CDR1 SGHVS and CDR2 FQNEAQ come from the germline V gene. The CDR3 spans 15 residues.

The chain couples TRBV7-2 to TRBJ2-7; weak D call: TRBD2 (7 bases). CDR1 and CDR2 (germline): SGHTA, FQGNSA. This CDR3 spans 15 amino acids. The V end was cut by 2 bases, the J end by 7 bases, with 18 bases between. CDR3 residues: CASSLMEGGLMEQYF. As DNA, the CDR3 is TGTGCCAGCAGCTTAATGGAGGGGGGGTTAATGGAGCAGTACTTC.

This chain links TRBV10-3 with TRBJ1-5, with D perhaps matching TRBD1 (6 bases). There are 13 residues in the CDR3. From germline, CDR1 is ENHRY and CDR2 SYGVKD. With 11 bases removed from V and 4 bases from J, the gap between germline ends came to 15 bases. The CDR3 region has the DNA TGTGCCTCCGGACAGTTTACGAATCAGCCCCAGCATTTT. This translates into CASGQFTNQPQHF.

V usage is TRBV5-5 and J usage is TRBJ1-1, with a tentative D call TRBD1 (6 bases). Germline CDR1 reads SGHKS; CDR2 reads YYEKEE (reference sequence). Trimming stripped 1 base from V and 1 base from J, with 14 bases between. CDR3 length: 16 residues. This CDR3 reads CASSLRAGTRNTEAFF. CDR3 coding DNA: TGTGCCAGCAGCTTGAGGGCGGGGACAAGGAACACTGAAGCTTTCTTT.

V gene TRBV19 combines with J gene TRBJ2-1, with 8 bases that match TRBD2. Trimming at V came to 6 bases and at J to 2 bases, leaving 12 bases not matched to a gene. CDR3 length equals 17 residues. Germline V gene sequence: CDR1 LNHDA, CDR2 SQIVND (reference sequence). CDR3 DNA: TGTGCCAGTAGGAGAGCGAGCGGGAGCTGGACCTACAATGAGCAGTTCTTC. It translates to CASRRASGSWTYNEQFF.

With regard to this clone: This specimen includes other DNA sequences encoding the same CDR3. The V gene is TRBV9, the J gene TRBJ2-7, with 12 bases that match TRBD1. The CDR3 loop spans 15 amino acids. V shed 0 bases and J 6 bases; nucleotides not matched to a gene: 4. The germline V gene has CDR1 SGDLS and CDR2 YYNGEE. CDR3 residues: CASSVEGDRGREQYF. Written as DNA, the CDR3 is TGTGCCAGCAGCGTAGAAGGGGACAGGGGGCGCGAGCAGTACTTC.

The chain links TRBV6-5 to TRBJ1-2, with 10 bases aligning to TRBD1. CDR3 length equals 14 residues. Germline CDR1 and CDR2: MNHEY and SVGAGI. J was trimmed by 4 bases and V by 6 bases; bases with no gene match: 5. The CDR3 DNA follows: TGTGCCAGCAGACCGGGACAGGGGTTCTATGGCTACACCTTC. It is translated as CASRPGQGFYGYTF.

CDR3 residues: CASSQDSTGIEKLFF. For the CDR3, the DNA is TGCGCCAGCAGCCAAGATTCGACAGGGATTGAAAAACTGTTTTTT. The chain combines TRBV4-3 with TRBJ1-4; 7 nucleotides line up with TRBD1. Germline trimming cut 0 bases from V and 7 bases from J; bases unmatched to any gene: 5. Germline V CDR1 and CDR2: LGHNA, YSLEER. The CDR3 extends over 15 amino acids.

The V gene is TRBV6-5, the J gene TRBJ2-7; 9 positions match TRBD1. CDR1 is MNHEY and CDR2 is SVGAGI in the germline V gene. There are 14 residues in the CDR3. The ends lost 6 bases at V and 2 bases at J; junction bases unmatched: 5. CDR3 sequence: CASSRDREPYEQYF. The CDR3 DNA reads as TGTGCCAGCAGCCGGGACAGGGAACCCTACGAGCAGTACTTC.

The V call is TRBV5-1, the J call TRBJ2-2; D remains ambiguous. Germline V gene data show CDR1 as SGHRS and CDR2 as YFSETQ. The CDR3 sequence is 15 residues long. Trimming left V 4 bases short and J 0 bases short, with 10 bases between. The CDR3 coding sequence is TGCGCCAGCAGCGTGACTGATGCGAACACCGGGGAGCTGTTTTTT. Its protein product is CASSVTDANTGELFF. The variable domain in full, completed from reference TRBV5-1 and TRBJ2-2, reads KAGVTQTPRYLIKTRGQQVTLSCSPISGHRSVSWYQQTPGQGLQFLFEYFSETQRNKGNFPGRFSGRQFSNSRSEMNVSTLELGDSALYLCASSVTDANTGELFFGEGSRLTVL.

The V gene is TRBV6-5, the J gene TRBJ2-7; the match to TRBD2 covers 12 bases. Germline V gene data show CDR1 as MNHEY and CDR2 as SVGAGI. The V segment lost 6 bases and the J segment 6 bases; nucleotides outside the gene matches: 9. CDR3 length: 15 amino acids. CDR3 region: CASRPTRLAGAEQYF. The CDR3 bases are TGTGCCAGCAGACCGACTCGACTAGCGGGAGCCGAGCAGTACTTC.

J is TRBJ2-2 and V is TRBV11-3; 7 bases align to TRBD2. The CDR3 has 18 residues. The V gene's germline CDR1 is SGHNT and CDR2 YENEEA. V was clipped by 6 bases and J by 2 bases; unmatched bases: 15. CDR3 residues: CASSSPLGGDTNTGELFF. CDR3 coding DNA: TGTGCCAGCAGTTCCCCCTTGGGGGGGGATACCAACACCGGGGAGCTGTTTTTT.

V usage is TRBV24-1 and J usage is TRBJ2-7, with D unclear. The CDR3 is 12 amino acids. CDR1 KGHDR and CDR2 SFDVKD come from the germline V gene. V was pared by 0 bases and J by 3 bases, with 2 bases between. CDR3 residues: CATSDLGYEQYF. The CDR3 bases are TGTGCCACCAGTGATTTGGGCTACGAGCAGTACTTC.

The V and J genes are TRBV2 and TRBJ1-4; 7 nucleotides line up with TRBD1. The V gene's germline CDR1 is SNHLY and CDR2 FYNNEI. Losses at the gene ends were 8 bases for V and 13 bases for J; bases not matched to a gene: 4. The length of the CDR3 is 10 residues. The CDR3 region is CASGDRVLFF. DNA for the CDR3: TGTGCCAGCGGAGACAGGGTACTGTTTTTT.

The chain carries TRBV24-1 and TRBJ2-1; no clear D. Per the germline V gene, CDR1 is KGHDR and CDR2 is SFDVKD. The V end was cut by 3 bases, the J end by 0 bases, with 20 bases between. The CDR3 has 19 residues. The CDR3 DNA reads TGTGCCACCAGTGATGTATTTCCAGTTGGGGATAGCTCCTACAATGAGCAGTTCTTC. This encodes CATSDVFPVGDSSYNEQFF.